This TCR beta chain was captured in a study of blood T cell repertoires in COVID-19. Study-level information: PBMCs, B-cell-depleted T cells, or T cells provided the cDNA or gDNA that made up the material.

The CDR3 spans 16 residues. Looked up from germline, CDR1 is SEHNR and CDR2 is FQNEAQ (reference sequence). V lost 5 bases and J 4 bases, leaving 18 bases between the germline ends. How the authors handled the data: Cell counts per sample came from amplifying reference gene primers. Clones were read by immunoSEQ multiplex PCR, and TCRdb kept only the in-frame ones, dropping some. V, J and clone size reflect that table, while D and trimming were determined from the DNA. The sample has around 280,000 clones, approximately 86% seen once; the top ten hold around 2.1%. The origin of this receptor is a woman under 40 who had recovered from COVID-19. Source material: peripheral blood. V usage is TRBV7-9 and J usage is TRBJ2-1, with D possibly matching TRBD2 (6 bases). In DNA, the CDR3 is TGTGCCAGCAGCGGGAGCGGACTGGAGGGTTACAATGAGCAGTTCTTC. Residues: CASSGSGLEGYNEQFF.